A single sample is the source of the 28 T cell receptor beta chains below, sequenced in a study of brain T cells in children with intractable seizures (dated by TCRdb to the early 2020s). Library method: the immunoSEQ multiplex PCR assay. TCRdb stores this immuneACCESS table with in-frame sequences only. Part of the clones is absent; in the studies checked, under half of the shortfall reflects unresolved V genes, and no reason is known for the rest. Counted in this sample were about 120,000 clones; 90% to 95% of them appeared once. More than 3% of the sample is held by the ten biggest clonotypes. The time point label here, explained by the study, means: resected brain tissue, or blood drawn just prior to surgery. Sequenced here: peripheral blood, sampled at surgery. The receptor source for this set is a boy less than two years old with hemimegalencephaly and intractable seizures.

V and J are TRBV7-9 and TRBJ1-4; unclear D gene. Germline values: CDR1 SEHNR, CDR2 FQNEAQ (reference sequence). This CDR3 contains 16 residues. V lost 10 bases, J lost 4 bases, and 22 bases lay in between. The CDR3 region has the DNA TGTGCCACCGGTTACTATTTTGCAGGAGTTAATGAAAAACTGTTTTTT. Translated: CATGYYFAGVNEKLFF.

In DNA form, the CDR3 reads TGTGCCAGCAGCTTAAGGGGTCCTGAAGAGACCCAGTACTTC. This translates into CASSLRGPEETQYF. The chain carries TRBV7-3 and TRBJ2-5; D remains ambiguous. The length of the CDR3 is 14 residues. CDR1 is SGHTA, CDR2 FQGTGA, per germline. Between the trimmed V and J ends, which lost 1 base and 3 bases, there was a span of 9 bases. Based on the CDR3 plus reference TRBV7-3 and TRBJ2-5, the full variable domain is GAGVSQTPSNKVTEKGKYVELRCDPISGHTALYWYRQSLGQGPEFLIYFQGTGAADDSGLPNDRFFAVRPEGSVSTLKIQRTERGDSAVYLCASSLRGPEETQYFGPGTRLLVL.

The rearrangement uses TRBV5-1 and TRBJ2-2; 14 positions agree with TRBD2. The germline CDR1 and CDR2 sequences are SGHRS and YFSETQ. Germline trimming cut 3 bases from V and 6 bases from J; bases unmatched to any gene: 10. The CDR3 sequence is 18 residues long. CDR3 in amino acids: CASSSRTSGRSRAGELFF. The CDR3, as DNA: TGCGCCAGCAGCTCGAGGACTAGCGGGAGGTCCAGGGCCGGGGAGCTGTTTTTT.

With regard to this clone: One junction end disagrees with the germline gene, perhaps due to a read error. This rearrangement joins TRBV19 to TRBJ2-7, with 9 bases identical to TRBD2. The CDR3 sequence is 13 residues long. CDR1 and CDR2 from the germline V gene are LNHDA and SQIVND (reference sequence). The CDR3, as DNA: TGTGCCAGTAGCAAAGGCGTGGGCGGGAGGGCCAACTTC. Amino acid sequence: CASSKGVGGRANF.

The V gene is TRBV14, the J gene TRBJ1-2, with D tentatively TRBD1 (5 bases). The CDR3 is 16 residues long. The germline CDR1 and CDR2 sequences are SGHDN and FVKESK. The V end lost 2 bases, the J end lost 2 bases, and 15 bases lay between the germline ends. CDR3 nucleotide sequence: TGTGCCAGCAGCCAAATAGGAGGGGCTCGGAACTATGGCTACACCTTC. It is translated as CASSQIGGARNYGYTF.

The chain employs TRBV3-1 (or the pseudogene TRBV3-2) and TRBJ1-1; no reliable D call. V was trimmed by 4 bases and J by 2 bases, leaving 8 bases between them. Germline CDR1 LGHDT, CDR2 YNNKEL (reference sequence). The CDR3 spans 13 residues. In nucleotides, the CDR3 is TGTGCCAGCAGCCTAGCTGTAAACACTGAAGCTTTCTTT. Translated, it gives CASSLAVNTEAFF.

The J gene is TRBJ2-1, the V gene TRBV7-9; 8 bases agree with TRBD1. Germline-derived CDR1 and CDR2 are SEHNR and FQNEAQ (reference sequence). The CDR3 loop spans 15 amino acids. After removal of 5 bases from V and 7 bases from J, the junction contained 10 bases not matched to a gene. This CDR3 reads CASSRTGLTSNEQFF. The CDR3 coding sequence is TGTGCCAGCAGCCGGACAGGGCTGACTTCTAATGAGCAGTTCTTC.

This chain connects TRBV4-3 to TRBJ1-1; no clear D. The germline CDR1 and CDR2 sequences are LGHNA and YSLEER. The CDR3 is 13 amino acids. Trimming left V 1 base short and J 0 bases short, with 3 bases between. DNA for the CDR3: TGCGCCAGCAGCCAAGGGGTGAACACTGAAGCTTTCTTT. Its protein product is CASSQGVNTEAFF.

The J gene is TRBJ1-6, the V gene TRBV11-2; D is uncertain. The CDR3 covers 16 residues. The germline V gene encodes CDR1 SGHAT and CDR2 FQNNGV. V lost 3 bases, J lost 8 bases, and 17 bases lay in between. CDR3 DNA: TGTGCCAGCAGCTTTTCGGCGACTCTCCAGGATTCACCCCTCCACTTT. Protein: CASSFSATLQDSPLHF.

The rearrangement joins TRBV5-1 to TRBJ2-5, with 11 bases matching TRBD2. This CDR3 has 14 amino acids. CDR1 and CDR2 (germline): SGHRS, YFSETQ. J gave up 3 bases and V 4 bases, and 2 bases lay outside the gene matches. The CDR3, as DNA: TGCGCCAGCAGCCCGGGACTAGCGGAAGAGACCCAGTACTTC. Protein product: CASSPGLAEETQYF.

This clone is a singleton in its sample. The genes are TRBV5-1 and TRBJ1-2; D perhaps matches TRBD1 (6 bases). The CDR3 runs to 14 residues. CDR1 SGHRS and CDR2 YFSETQ come from the germline V gene. The V end lost 2 bases, the J end lost 2 bases, and 10 bases lay between the germline ends. The DNA for the CDR3 is TGCGCCAGCAGCTTCGACGGGACAAACTATGGCTACACCTTC. Protein: CASSFDGTNYGYTF.

The chain joins TRBV7-3 to TRBJ2-2; D remains unclear. Looked up from germline, CDR1 is SGHTA and CDR2 is FQGTGA. The CDR3 consists of 13 residues. Trimming stripped 1 base from V and 4 bases from J, with 4 bases between. For the CDR3, the DNA is TGTGCCAGCAGCTTAAACCCCACCGGGGAGCTGTTTTTT. Translation gives CASSLNPTGELFF.

V usage is TRBV5-1 and J usage is TRBJ2-1; D is possibly TRBD1 or TRBD2 (6 bases each). The germline V gene has CDR1 SGHRS and CDR2 YFSETQ. This CDR3 comprises 17 residues. V lost 4 bases and J lost 8, with 25 bases in between. This CDR3 is CASSPRRGSGPGDEQFF. CDR3 coding DNA: TGCGCCAGCAGCCCACGAAGGGGGAGCGGGCCGGGGGATGAGCAGTTCTTC.

The chain links TRBV9 to TRBJ2-2, with D perhaps TRBD2 (6 bases). Germline V gene lookup returns CDR1 SGDLS and CDR2 YYNGEE. V gave up 4 bases and J gave up 0 bases, with 13 bases separating them. CDR3 length: 16 residues. The CDR3 region is CASSPRVAANTGELFF. The CDR3 DNA reads TGTGCCAGCAGCCCCCGGGTAGCGGCGAACACCGGGGAGCTGTTTTTT.

As to this clone: This same CDR3 is encoded by further DNA sequences in the sample. This rearrangement joins TRBV12-3 or TRBV12-4 to TRBJ2-3; D not certain. The germline V and J ends were trimmed by 3 bases and 5 bases, with 3 bases remaining between them. The CDR3 is 11 amino acids. CDR3 sequence (DNA): TGTGCCAGCAGTTTTGGAGATACGCAGTATTTT. Encoded protein: CASSFGDTQYF.

The chain links TRBV24-1 to TRBJ2-3; TRBD2 agrees at 7 bases. Germline lookup yields CDR1 KGHDR and CDR2 SFDVKD. The V gene end was trimmed by 6 bases and the J gene end by 8 bases; junction bases not matched to a gene: 7. This CDR3 is 13 amino acids long. For the CDR3, the DNA is TGTGCCACCAGTCAGGGCGGGAGAACTACGCAGTATTTT. It translates to CATSQGGRTTQYF.

The genes are TRBV9 and TRBJ1-2; D perhaps matches TRBD1 (6 bases). The CDR3 covers 13 residues. Trimming cost V 4 bases and J 0 bases, with 7 bases left between them. Germline CDR1 SGDLS, CDR2 YYNGEE. CDR3 DNA: TGTGCCAGCAGCCGGGACACTAACTATGGCTACACCTTC. Translation: CASSRDTNYGYTF.

The rearrangement joins TRBV10-3 to TRBJ2-1; unclear D gene. Deletions cut 4 bases from V and 0 bases from J, with 13 bases between. Germline CDR1 reads ENHRY; CDR2 reads SYGVKD. The CDR3 is 16 residues long. The CDR3 coding sequence is TGTGCCATCAGTGTTCAGACTTTCAGCTCCTACAATGAGCAGTTCTTC. Encoded protein: CAISVQTFSSYNEQFF.

V usage is TRBV29-1 and J usage is TRBJ2-2; TRBD2 aligns across 9 bases. The CDR3 covers 14 residues. The junction had 6 bases not matched to a gene; V was cut back by 4 bases and J by 6 bases. Germline V CDR1 and CDR2: SQVTM, ANQGSEA. CDR3 DNA: TGCAGCGTTGTTGGACTAGCGTCATCCGGGGAGCTGTTTTTT. Protein product: CSVVGLASSGELFF.

As DNA, the CDR3 is TGTGCCAGCAGCTTGTCGGGCGTCAGCGCCAACGTCCTGACTTTC. Translating it yields CASSLSGVSANVLTF. The chain recombines TRBV5-6 with TRBJ2-6; no clear D gene. This CDR3 comprises 15 residues. Germline V gene lookup returns CDR1 SGHDT and CDR2 YYEEEE. The V gene lost 1 base and the J gene lost 7 bases, with 12 bases spanning the gap. Full variable domain (rest looked up from reference TRBV5-6 and TRBJ2-6): DAGVTQSPTHLIKTRGQQVTLRCSPKSGHDTVSWYQQALGQGPQFIFQYYEEEERQRGNFPDRFSGHQFPNYSSELNVNALLLGDSALYLCASSLSGVSANVLTFGAGSRLTVL.

V usage is TRBV29-1 and J usage is TRBJ2-1, with D unresolved. The V end was cut by 6 bases, the J end by 8 bases, with 8 bases between. Germline loops: CDR1 SQVTM, CDR2 ANQGSEA. CDR3 size: 10 residues. The DNA for the CDR3 is TGCAGCGTCGCCCCCCATGAGCAGTTCTTC. It encodes CSVAPHEQFF.

The V call is TRBV3-1 (or the pseudogene TRBV3-2), the J call TRBJ2-3, with 8 bases fitting TRBD2. The CDR3 covers 12 residues. Trimming cost V 11 bases and J 4 bases; bases outside gene matches: 5. Germline V CDR1 and CDR2: LGHDT, YNNKEL (reference sequence). The CDR3 sequence is CASRGGADTQYF. In nucleotides, the CDR3 is TGTGCCTCTCGGGGGGGAGCAGATACGCAGTATTTT.

The rearrangement uses TRBV4-2 and TRBJ2-1, with D possibly matching TRBD2 (6 bases). Trimming pared 4 bases from V and 4 bases from J, leaving 17 bases between. This CDR3 has 16 amino acids. Per the germline V gene, CDR1 is LGHNA and CDR2 is YNFKEQ. CDR3: CASSRLAETLYNEQFF. CDR3 bases: TGTGCCAGCAGCCGATTAGCGGAAACCCTGTACAATGAGCAGTTCTTC.

The chain has TRBV19 and TRBJ1-1, with D hard to call. Germline V gene sequence: CDR1 LNHDA, CDR2 SQIVND (reference sequence). V was pared by 4 bases and J by 2 bases, with 8 bases between. This CDR3 has 13 residues. CDR3 loop: CASSRVGNTEAFF. Written as DNA, the CDR3 is TGTGCCAGTAGTAGGGTGGGAAACACTGAAGCTTTCTTT.

The chain joins TRBV29-1 to TRBJ2-3; no firm D call. The germline gives CDR1 SQVTM, CDR2 ANQGSEA. The CDR3 sequence is 15 residues long. Trimming shortened V by 2 bases and J by 0 bases, and 12 bases separated the two germline ends. As DNA, the CDR3 is TGCAGCGTTGAAAGGCCTCCCCCTAGCACAGATACGCAGTATTTT. As protein: CSVERPPPSTDTQYF.

Worth noting for this clone: This CDR3 is also generated by other DNA sequences in the sample. V usage is TRBV19 and J usage is TRBJ2-7; TRBD1 matches 10 bases. The germline CDR1 and CDR2 sequences are LNHDA and SQIVND (reference sequence). The CDR3 loop spans 15 amino acids. V lost 5 bases and J lost 4; bases outside the gene matches: 8. CDR3 nucleotides: TGTGCCAGTAGTCCTTCAGGGACAGGGGCGTACGAGCAGTACTTC. Amino acids: CASSPSGTGAYEQYF.

This clone was counted once. This chain uses TRBV3-1 (or the pseudogene TRBV3-2) with TRBJ1-3, with no clear D. Per the germline V gene, CDR1 is LGHDT and CDR2 is YNNKEL (reference sequence). V gave up 1 base and J gave up 0 bases, with 7 bases separating them. The CDR3 covers 15 residues. Written as DNA, the CDR3 is TGTGCCAGCAGCCAAGGACAAAACTCTGGAAACACCATATATTTT. This translates into CASSQGQNSGNTIYF.

For the CDR3, the DNA is TGCGCCAGCAGCTTGGGACTAGCCACCTACGAGCAGTACTTC. It is translated as CASSLGLATYEQYF. The chain is built from TRBV5-1 and TRBJ2-7; the match to TRBD2 covers 7 bases. Germline lookup yields CDR1 SGHRS and CDR2 YFSETQ. The CDR3 contains 14 residues. V lost 0 bases and J lost 2; bases outside the gene matches: 2.